Listed here is a single T cell receptor (beta chain). The CDR3 consists of 14 residues. Germline V gene lookup returns CDR1 SGDLS and CDR2 YYNGEE. Trimming shortened V by 0 bases and J by 4 bases, and 10 bases separated the two germline ends. The sample belongs to a study of blood T cell repertoires in COVID-19. Here immunoSEQ multiplex PCR was the method, and the copy in TCRdb shows in-frame clones only, minus some. The repertoire holds about 88,000 clones, with roughly nine tenths as singletons. The J gene is TRBJ1-1, the V gene TRBV9, with a tentative D call TRBD1 (6 bases). Specimen: peripheral blood. This receptor was taken from a human donor with active COVID-19. The donor label of this sample is uncertain. CDR3 in DNA: TGTGCCAGCAGCGTAGATGCAGGGGCCACTGAAGCTTTCTTT. It codes for CASSVDAGATEAFF.